A selection of T cell receptor beta chains follows, all from one sample in a study of response to subunit inactivated influenza vaccine. TCRdb re-called the RT-PCR reads with MiXCR, one entry per CDR3 protein. The sample yields about 500,000 distinct CDR3 sequences, 16% seen once. The material was CD4+ T cells sorted from PBMCs, obtained 23 months after vaccination. All receptors come from a man between 50 and 70 years old who received an inactivated influenza vaccine. CDR3s leave out the opening cysteine and the closing phenylalanine or tryptophan. Each record gives: V gene, clone size, D gene, J gene, CDR3 protein. The D gene is left open where the match is weak. Part of the rows lack a size; the others show once, few, many or a class for expanded clones.

TRBV3-1	few	TRBD2	TRBJ2-7	ASSRGLAGVGEQY
TRBV4-2	few	.	TRBJ2-3	ASRPVGAADTQY
TRBV5-1	.	.	TRBJ2-5	ASSLSRAIQETQY
TRBV7-2	many	.	TRBJ1-1	ASSSQISSRAF
TRBV20-1	few	.	TRBJ2-5	SVRDLETQY
TRBV6-6	many	.	TRBJ2-3	ASIPGAGSTQY
TRBV10-3	once	.	TRBJ2-3	AISRSGTASTDTQY
TRBV9	few	TRBD2	TRBJ2-5	ASSSTSRRQETQY
TRBV7-6	.	.	TRBJ2-4	ASSLDRVNIQY
TRBV12-3/TRBV12-4	few	TRBD1	TRBJ1-2	ASRGTGTGKGYT
TRBV20-1	many	.	TRBJ2-3	SARGGYESTDTQY